The table lists the clone carrying this T cell receptor (beta chain) with a few counts. The target antigen is unknown. The sample comes from a study of regulatory T cells in long-lasting Graves disease. Broader study findings: New patients shared more than 750 public clonotypes, fewer than the roughly 2,500 shared by persistent patients.

Documented time point: newly diagnosed GD, antithyroid drugs for less than 3 months. After RNA was extracted from PBMCs, the TCR library was made from it. iRepertoire HTBI primers and Arm-PCR of CDR3 regions built TCR beta libraries. TCRdb called the multiplex PCR reads again in MiXCR, with one record for every CDR3 protein. In the table there are 450,000 to 700,000 distinct CDR3 sequences, approximately 13% of which are singletons. These data were likewise used in another study, on T cells in Graves' hyperthyroidism and ophthalmopathy. Turning to that study: Patients between 18 and 65 years old had hyperthyroidism, newly diagnosed and lasting under 2 months. A first-round RT-PCR of the TCR CDR3 used the HTBI primer set.

This clonotype originated in a man aged 25 to 40 with Graves disease. Sequenced material: peripheral blood mononuclear cells (PBMCs), taken at new diagnosis, from a patient treated with antithyroid drugs.

CDR3 nucleotides: TGCGCCAGCAGCTTTTCGAGCGGGAGCAGTTCCTACAATGAGCAGTTCTTC. Amino acids: CASSFSSGSSSYNEQFF. This rearrangement joins TRBV5-1 to TRBJ2-1, with 8 nucleotides matching TRBD2. The CDR3 sequence is 17 residues long. Trimming took 2 bases from V and 1 from J; bases not matched to a gene: 8. Germline CDR1 reads SGHRS; CDR2 reads YFSETQ.